This T cell receptor (beta chain) originates from a study of spatial heterogeneity in lung cancer (dated by TCRdb to the late 2010s). Some background on the complete study: Beta-chain transcripts were consistently detected in greater numbers than alpha-chain transcripts, which likely reflects a higher abundance of beta-chain transcripts. In the raw uncorrected reads, each unique combination of TCR and UMI appeared on average more than ten times. In tumor regions, TCR transcript counts showed a strong correlation with a T cell transcriptional module score derived from matched bulk RNA-seq. Both alpha and beta chains were TCR-sequenced in samples taken at surgery, namely 220 tumor regions, 61 to 65 matched nontumor lung samples and approximately 51 PBMC samples. TCR repertoire features were related to nonsynonymous mutation counts determined by whole-exome sequencing of tumor tissue. The study quantitatively compared TCR alpha and beta repertoires across multiple tumor regions, matched nontumor lung and blood in non-small cell lung cancer. Study-wide conclusions, independent of this receptor: TCR-seq coverage of tumor T cells was estimated to be only 7% to 7.5% for alpha chains and roughly 13% for beta chains. Counts of ubiquitous and regional expanded TCRs were found to correlate with counts of ubiquitous and regional nonsynonymous mutations, respectively. A correlation was observed between the number of expanded intratumoral alpha and beta TCRs and the tumor nonsynonymous mutation count. Confirming at a functional level the hypothesis that regional TCRs recognize regional mutations was considered to require additional single-cell paired TCR alpha and beta sequencing.

The CDR3 runs 13 residues from the cysteine to the phenylalanine. Just the 39-base CDR3 DNA is kept, in frame starting at base 1. V lost 5 bases and J lost 0 bases; the stretch between them is 7 bases long. CDR1 LGHNT and CDR2 FRNRAP are derived from the germline V gene. This clonotype is described as medium-sized (0.01 to 0.1%). What antigen it recognizes has not been identified. Base qualities are not at hand, and no much larger clone is one base apart. The library was generated by 5' RACE. The instrument was a NextSeq 500. The TCR library protocol attached a unique molecular identifier to each TCR cDNA molecule to allow correction of PCR and sequencing errors. Concerning the study's data processing: TCR identification, UMI-based error correction and CDR3 extraction were all carried out with Decombinator tools. Expanded TCRs were defined as those above a frequency of 2 per 1,000, corresponding to the top 1% of the tumor frequency distribution. Expanded tumor TCRs statistically deemed absent (corrected P<0.05) from at least one tumor region were classed as regional, and all other expanded tumor TCRs were classed as ubiquitous. Renyi diversity was calculated using the R vegan package after each repertoire was subsampled 100 times to 5,000 TCRs. CDR3 similarity networks were built from amino acid triplet string-kernel similarity, with CDR3s being connected when pairwise similarity was above 0.82. TCRdb ran its own pipeline on the public reads, namely fastp trimming at Q25 and MiXCR clone calling, and kept in-frame beta chains. Rows matching on CDR3 protein sequence are summarized as one entry with the most common DNA and genes. These V and J calls derive from TCRdb rather than the authors' analysis. This sample gives several thousand distinct CDR3 sequences in total; 3% to 4.5% of them show up just once. The ten top clones hold about 20% of the sample.

The time point tag for this specimen amounts to: sample taken at primary tumor resection. Samples were obtained from approximately 76 patients with early-stage, untreated non-small cell lung cancer from the lung TRACERx cohort. Without any cell sorting, TCR sequencing was performed on whole RNA extracted either from tumor and nontumor lung tissue or from cryopreserved PBMC samples. Patients were selected for TCR sequencing only if sufficient RNA was available from at least two tumor regions. Before being selected, tumor and adjacent nontumor lung specimens were reviewed by a lung pathologist. The sequencing here drew on lung tumor tissue, taken at surgery. The origin of this receptor is a female donor with early-stage non-small cell lung cancer. This sequence uses TRBV12-5 and TRBJ1-1; the D gene identity is not certain. The CDR3 region has the sequence CASGSQMNTEAFF. The nucleotides read TGTGCTAGTGGTAGTCAAATGAACACTGAAGCTTTCTTT.